Detailed here is one T cell receptor (beta chain). Its antigen is unknown. Reanalyzing the 5' RACE reads, TCRdb keeps one entry per CDR3 protein, without DNA. The sample totals around 470,000 distinct CDR3 sequences. The sample originates from a study of T cells expressing NK-cell markers. Notes on the study in general: The CD3+CD56-NKG2C+ fraction of four donors was likewise dominated by these clonotypes.

The germline CDR1 and CDR2 sequences are SGHTA and FQGNSA. The CDR3 is made up of 17 amino acids. The source is a woman between 45 and 60 years old in good health. The V and J genes are TRBV7-2 and TRBJ2-3; no DNA is available, so the TRBD2 call from TCRdb remains unchecked. The sample taken for sequencing was blood T cells: a sorted CD56 or NKG2C T cell subset, CD4+ or CD8+ T cells, or bulk PBMC T cells (not recorded which). The CDR3 protein is CASSAISRLAGTDTQYF.